The 9 T cell receptor beta chains given below trace back to one sample, sequenced in a study of cytomegalovirus exposure and HLA in healthy donors. PCR primers comprised 60 Vbeta and 13 Jbeta primers. Clones were read by immunoSEQ multiplex PCR, and TCRdb kept only the in-frame ones, dropping some. The sample comprises 200,000 or so clones, around four fifths of which are singletons, and 0.71% rests with the top ten. Sequences were obtained from PBMCs. The receptors derive from a boy younger than 10 in good health and CMV-seronegative.

The sample holds one count of this clone. The gene calls are TRBV6-5 and TRBJ2-2, with a tentative D call TRBD1 (5 bases). Germline CDR1 and CDR2: MNHEY and SVGAGI. With 7 bases removed from V and 1 base from J, the gap between germline ends came to 13 bases. This CDR3 region has 15 residues. The DNA of the CDR3 is TGTGCCAGCACCCCGGCACAGGTGAACACCGGGGAGCTGTTTTTT. Encoded protein: CASTPAQVNTGELFF.

The chain is built from TRBV7-9 and TRBJ2-5, with 11 bases matching TRBD2. In germline, CDR1 is SEHNR, CDR2 FQNEAQ (reference sequence). The CDR3 spans 14 residues. V was clipped by 1 base and J by 8 bases; unmatched bases: 3. The CDR3 is CASSLGLAGRTQYF. The CDR3 DNA reads as TGTGCCAGCAGCTTAGGACTAGCGGGGCGTACCCAGTACTTC.

Regarding this clone: The identical CDR3 is also encoded by other nucleotide sequences in the sample. This chain links TRBV5-1 with TRBJ2-5; 10 bases are shared with TRBD1. V dropped 0 bases and J dropped 2; count of bases not matched to a gene: 1. Germline V lookup: CDR1 SGHRS, CDR2 YFSETQ. The CDR3 length is 15 residues. The CDR3 here is CASSLGTGGQETQYF. The CDR3 nucleotides read TGCGCCAGCAGCTTGGGGACAGGGGGTCAAGAGACCCAGTACTTC.

The chain has TRBV11-2 and TRBJ1-4; TRBD1 is a possible D gene (5 bases). Trimming cost V 5 bases and J 11 bases, with 21 bases left between them. This CDR3 contains 15 residues. From germline, CDR1 is SGHAT and CDR2 FQNNGV. The CDR3 DNA follows: TGTGCCAGCAGCCGAGGTAGACGGCAGGGTGAGAAACTGTTTTTT. Amino acid sequence: CASSRGRRQGEKLFF.

The chain combines TRBV6-5 with TRBJ2-5; perhaps TRBD2 as D (5 bases). The better agreement between TRBJ2-7 and the DNA end casts doubt on the J call. There are 13 residues in the CDR3. Germline CDR1 reads MNHEY; CDR2 reads SVGAGI. The CDR3 DNA is TGTGCCAGCAGTGCTGCGGGTTCCTACGAGCAGTACTTC. This encodes CASSAAGSYEQYF.

V and J are TRBV5-1 and TRBJ2-4; TRBD1 aligns across 7 bases. With 4 bases clipped from V and 1 base from J, the junction kept 14 bases outside the gene matches. The CDR3 runs to 18 residues. From germline, CDR1 is SGHRS and CDR2 YFSETQ. Here the CDR3 DNA reads TGCGCCAGCAGCACGGGATGGGACAGATCTTTGGCCAAAAACATTCAGTACTTC. Its protein is CASSTGWDRSLAKNIQYF.

The chain recombines TRBV6-1 with TRBJ2-2; D is perhaps TRBD2 (5 bases). CDR3 size: 14 residues. From germline, CDR1 is MNHNS and CDR2 SASEGT. V was pared by 7 bases and J by 0 bases, with 9 bases between. For the CDR3, the DNA is TGTGCCAGCACCCGGACTGCGAACACCGGGGAGCTGTTTTTT. Residues: CASTRTANTGELFF.

The V call is TRBV5-1, the J call TRBJ1-1, with TRBD1 matching over 9 bases. The CDR3 runs 16 residues. Germline lookup yields CDR1 SGHRS and CDR2 YFSETQ. With 5 bases clipped from V and 5 bases from J, the junction kept 13 bases outside the gene matches. In DNA form, the CDR3 reads TGCGCCAGCAGTTATCAGGGACAGGGCCGAACGACTGAAGCTTTCTTT. This gives the protein CASSYQGQGRTTEAFF.

The V and J genes are TRBV4-1 and TRBJ2-7; TRBD2 aligns across 9 bases. Losses at the gene ends were 1 base for V and 3 bases for J; bases not matched to a gene: 4. In germline, CDR1 is MGHRA, CDR2 YSYEKL. CDR3 length equals 15 residues. The chain's CDR3 is CASSQGRGGSYEQYF. CDR3 sequence (DNA): TGCGCCAGCAGCCAAGGGCGGGGGGGAAGCTACGAGCAGTACTTC.